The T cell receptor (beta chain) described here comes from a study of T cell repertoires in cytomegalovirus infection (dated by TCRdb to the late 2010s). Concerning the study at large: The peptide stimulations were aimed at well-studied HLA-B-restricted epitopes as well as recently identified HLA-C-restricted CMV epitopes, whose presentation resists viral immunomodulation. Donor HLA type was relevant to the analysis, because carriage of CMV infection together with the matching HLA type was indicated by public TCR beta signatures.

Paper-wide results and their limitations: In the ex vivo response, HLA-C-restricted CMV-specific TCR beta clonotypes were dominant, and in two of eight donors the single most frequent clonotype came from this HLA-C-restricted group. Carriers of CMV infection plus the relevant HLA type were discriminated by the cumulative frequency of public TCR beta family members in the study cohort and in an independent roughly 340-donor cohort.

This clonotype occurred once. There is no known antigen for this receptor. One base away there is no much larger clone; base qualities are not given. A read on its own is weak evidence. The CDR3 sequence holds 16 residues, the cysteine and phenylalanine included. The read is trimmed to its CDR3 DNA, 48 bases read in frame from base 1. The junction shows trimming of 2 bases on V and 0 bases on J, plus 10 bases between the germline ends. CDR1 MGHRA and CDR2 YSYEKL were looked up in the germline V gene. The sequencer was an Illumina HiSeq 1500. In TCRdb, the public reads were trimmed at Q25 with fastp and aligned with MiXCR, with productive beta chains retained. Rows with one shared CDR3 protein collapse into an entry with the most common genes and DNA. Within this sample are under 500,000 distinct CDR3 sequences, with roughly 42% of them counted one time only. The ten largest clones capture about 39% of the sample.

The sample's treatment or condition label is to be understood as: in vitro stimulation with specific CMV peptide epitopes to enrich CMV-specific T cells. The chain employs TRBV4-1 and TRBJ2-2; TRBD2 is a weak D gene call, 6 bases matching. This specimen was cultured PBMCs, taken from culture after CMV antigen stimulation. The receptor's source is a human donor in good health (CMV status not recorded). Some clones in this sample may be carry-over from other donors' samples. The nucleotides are TGCGCCAGCAGCCAATCTGGGGGGACGAACACCGGGGAGCTGTTTTTT. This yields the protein CASSQSGGTNTGELFF.